This record looks at one T cell receptor beta chain sequence and its context. CDR1 and CDR2 from the germline V gene are SGHNT and YYREEE (reference sequence). The CDR3 contains 14 residues. V dropped 9 bases and J dropped 2; count of bases not matched to a gene: 7. These data are taken from a study of blood T cell repertoires in COVID-19. Study-level information: There were acute and convalescent COVID-19 samples, and they came from the United States, Italy and Spain.

TCRdb's table, derived via immunoSEQ multiplex PCR, lists solely in-frame clones and lacks some. This table has 270,000 or so clones, 85% appearing once. This TCR came from a woman aged 45-59 years who had been exposed to COVID-19. Sequenced input: PBMCs or T cells enriched from blood (not recorded which). The V call is TRBV5-4, the J call TRBJ2-5, with 10 nucleotides matching TRBD2. The CDR3 nucleotides read TGTGCCACCAATAGCGGGGGGCTGCAAGAGACCCAGTACTTC. Its protein product is CATNSGGLQETQYF.